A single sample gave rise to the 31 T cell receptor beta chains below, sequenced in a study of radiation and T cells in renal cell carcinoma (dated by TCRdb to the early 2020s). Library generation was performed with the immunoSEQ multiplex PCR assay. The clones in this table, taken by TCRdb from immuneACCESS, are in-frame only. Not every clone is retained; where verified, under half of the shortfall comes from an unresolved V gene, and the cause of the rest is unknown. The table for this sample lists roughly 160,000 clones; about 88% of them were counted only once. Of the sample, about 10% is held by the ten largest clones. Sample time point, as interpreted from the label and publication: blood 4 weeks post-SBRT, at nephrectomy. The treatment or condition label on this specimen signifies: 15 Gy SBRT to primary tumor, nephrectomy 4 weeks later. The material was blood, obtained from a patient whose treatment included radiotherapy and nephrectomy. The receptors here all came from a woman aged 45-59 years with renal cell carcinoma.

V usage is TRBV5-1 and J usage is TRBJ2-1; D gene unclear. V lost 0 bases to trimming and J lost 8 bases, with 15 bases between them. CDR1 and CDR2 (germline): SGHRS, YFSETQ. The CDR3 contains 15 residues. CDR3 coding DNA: TGCGCCAGCAGCTTGGGACCGAAGAAGAAAGATGAGCAGTTCTTC. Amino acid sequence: CASSLGPKKKDEQFF.

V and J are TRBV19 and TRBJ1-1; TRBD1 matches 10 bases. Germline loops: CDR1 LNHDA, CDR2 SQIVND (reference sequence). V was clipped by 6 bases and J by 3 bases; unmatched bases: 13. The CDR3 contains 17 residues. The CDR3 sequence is CASSRVPGQGIDTEAFF. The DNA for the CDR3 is TGTGCCAGTAGCCGGGTCCCGGGACAGGGGATCGACACTGAAGCTTTCTTT.

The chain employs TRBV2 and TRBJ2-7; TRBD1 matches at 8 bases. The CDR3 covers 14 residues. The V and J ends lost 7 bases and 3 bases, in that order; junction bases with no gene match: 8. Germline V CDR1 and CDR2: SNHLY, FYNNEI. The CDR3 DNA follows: TGTGCCAGCACCACCGGGACAGGTGGCTACGAGCAGTACTTC. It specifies CASTTGTGGYEQYF.

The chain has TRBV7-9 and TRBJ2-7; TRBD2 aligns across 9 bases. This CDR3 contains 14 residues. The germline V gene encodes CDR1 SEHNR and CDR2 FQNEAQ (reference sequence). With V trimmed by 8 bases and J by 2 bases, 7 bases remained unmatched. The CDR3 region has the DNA TGTGCCAGCGCTCTTAGCGGGGGAACCTACGAGCAGTACTTC. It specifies CASALSGGTYEQYF.

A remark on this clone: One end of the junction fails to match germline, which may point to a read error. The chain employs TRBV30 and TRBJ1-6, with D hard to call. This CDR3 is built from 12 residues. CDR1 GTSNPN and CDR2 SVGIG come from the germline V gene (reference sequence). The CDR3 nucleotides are TGTGCCTGGAGTTTCAGGTCCATGAGGCGCCTTTTT. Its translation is CAWSFRSMRRLF.

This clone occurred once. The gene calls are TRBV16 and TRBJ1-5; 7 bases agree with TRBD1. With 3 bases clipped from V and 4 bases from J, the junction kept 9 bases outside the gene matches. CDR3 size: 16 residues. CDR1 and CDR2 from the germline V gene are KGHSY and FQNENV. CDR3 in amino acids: CASSQFGQDSNQPQHF. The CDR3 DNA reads TGTGCCAGCAGCCAGTTCGGACAGGACTCTAATCAGCCCCAGCATTTT.

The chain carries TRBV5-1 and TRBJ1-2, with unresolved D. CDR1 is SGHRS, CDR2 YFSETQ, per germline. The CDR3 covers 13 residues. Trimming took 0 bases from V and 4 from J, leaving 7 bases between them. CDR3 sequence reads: CASSLDGSYGYTF. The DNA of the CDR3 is TGCGCCAGCAGCTTGGACGGCAGCTATGGCTACACCTTC.

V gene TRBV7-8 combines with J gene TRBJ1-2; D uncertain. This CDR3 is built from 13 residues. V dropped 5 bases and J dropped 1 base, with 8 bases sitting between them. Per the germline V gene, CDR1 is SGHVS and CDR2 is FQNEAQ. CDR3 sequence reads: CASSPDGNYGYTF. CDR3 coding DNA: TGTGCCAGCAGCCCGGACGGTAACTATGGCTACACCTTC.

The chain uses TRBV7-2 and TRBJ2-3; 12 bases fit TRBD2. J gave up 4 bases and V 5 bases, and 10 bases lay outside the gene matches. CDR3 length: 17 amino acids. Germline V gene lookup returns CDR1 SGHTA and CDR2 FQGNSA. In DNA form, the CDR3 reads TGTGCCAGCAGCCGAAGCGGACTAGCGGGGACTTCAGATACGCAGTATTTT. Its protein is CASSRSGLAGTSDTQYF. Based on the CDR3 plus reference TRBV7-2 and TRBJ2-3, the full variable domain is GAGVSQSPSNKVTEKGKDVELRCDPISGHTALYWYRQSLGQGLEFLIYFQGNSAPDKSGLPSDRFSAERTGGSVSTLTIQRTQQEDSAVYLCASSRSGLAGTSDTQYFGPGTRLTVL.

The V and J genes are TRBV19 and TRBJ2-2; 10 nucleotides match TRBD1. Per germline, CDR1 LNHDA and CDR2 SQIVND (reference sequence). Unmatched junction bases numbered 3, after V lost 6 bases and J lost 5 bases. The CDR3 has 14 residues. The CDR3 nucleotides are TGTGCCAGTAGAGAGGGACAGGGGACCGGGGAGCTGTTTTTT. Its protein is CASREGQGTGELFF.

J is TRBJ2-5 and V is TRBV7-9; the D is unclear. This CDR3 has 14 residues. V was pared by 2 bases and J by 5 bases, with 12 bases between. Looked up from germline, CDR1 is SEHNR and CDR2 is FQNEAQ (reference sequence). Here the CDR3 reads CASSLIGSSETQYF. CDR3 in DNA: TGTGCCAGCAGCTTAATAGGGTCGAGTGAGACCCAGTACTTC. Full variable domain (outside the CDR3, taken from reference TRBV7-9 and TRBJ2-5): DTGVSQNPRHKITKRGQNVTFRCDPISEHNRLYWYRQTLGQGPEFLTYFQNEAQLEKSRLLSDRFSAERPKGSFSTLEIQRTEQGDSAMYLCASSLIGSSETQYFGPGTRLLVL.

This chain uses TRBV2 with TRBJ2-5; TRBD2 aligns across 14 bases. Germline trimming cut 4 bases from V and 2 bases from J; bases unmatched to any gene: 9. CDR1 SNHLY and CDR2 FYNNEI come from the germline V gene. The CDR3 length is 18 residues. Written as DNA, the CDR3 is TGTGCCAGCAGTGGTGGGACTAGCGGGGGTCGGACACAAGAGACCCAGTACTTC. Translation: CASSGGTSGGRTQETQYF.

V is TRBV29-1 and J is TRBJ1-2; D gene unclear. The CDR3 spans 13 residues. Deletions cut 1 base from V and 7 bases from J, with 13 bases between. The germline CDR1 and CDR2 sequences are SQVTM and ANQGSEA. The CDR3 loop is CSVEVQIGRGYTF. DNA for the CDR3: TGCAGCGTTGAAGTTCAAATTGGTCGTGGCTACACCTTC.

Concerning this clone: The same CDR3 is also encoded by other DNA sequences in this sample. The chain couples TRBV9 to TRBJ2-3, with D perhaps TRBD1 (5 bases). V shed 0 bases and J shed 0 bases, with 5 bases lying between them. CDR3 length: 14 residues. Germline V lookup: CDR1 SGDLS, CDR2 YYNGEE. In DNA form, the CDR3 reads TGTGCCAGCAGCGTAGGACAGAGCACAGATACGCAGTATTTT. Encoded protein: CASSVGQSTDTQYF.

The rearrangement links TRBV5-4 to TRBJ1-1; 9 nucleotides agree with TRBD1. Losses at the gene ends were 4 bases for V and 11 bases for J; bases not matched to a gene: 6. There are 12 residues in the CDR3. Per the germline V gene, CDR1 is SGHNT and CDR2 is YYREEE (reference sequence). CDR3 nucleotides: TGTGCCAGCAGCGCCGGGACAGGGCTGGCTTTCTTT. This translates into CASSAGTGLAFF. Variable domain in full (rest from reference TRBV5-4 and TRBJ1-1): ETGVTQSPTHLIKTRGQQVTLRCSSQSGHNTVSWYQQALGQGPQFIFQYYREEENGRGNFPPRFSGLQFPNYSSELNVNALELDDSALYLCASSAGTGLAFFGQGTRLTVV.

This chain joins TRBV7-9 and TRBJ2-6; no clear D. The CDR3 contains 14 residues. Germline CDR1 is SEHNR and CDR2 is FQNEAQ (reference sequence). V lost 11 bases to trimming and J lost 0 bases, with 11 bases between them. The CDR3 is CALVSVSGANVLTF. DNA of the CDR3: TGTGCCTTAGTCAGCGTCTCTGGGGCCAACGTCCTGACTTTC.

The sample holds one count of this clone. The CDR3 is CASDRDYEQYF. In DNA form, the CDR3 reads TGTGCCAGCGACAGGGACTACGAGCAGTACTTC. The rearrangement links TRBV6-1 to TRBJ2-7, with 7 bases fitting TRBD1. Unmatched junction bases numbered 1, after V lost 8 bases and J lost 3 bases. Germline V CDR1 and CDR2: MNHNS, SASEGT. This CDR3 is 11 amino acids long.

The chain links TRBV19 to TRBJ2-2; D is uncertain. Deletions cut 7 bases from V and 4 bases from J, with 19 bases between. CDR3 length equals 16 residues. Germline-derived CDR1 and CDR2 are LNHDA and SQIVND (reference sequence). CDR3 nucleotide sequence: TGTGCCAGTAAAGGTGGGCAGGCCCTGGGCACCGGGGAGCTGTTTTTT. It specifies CASKGGQALGTGELFF.

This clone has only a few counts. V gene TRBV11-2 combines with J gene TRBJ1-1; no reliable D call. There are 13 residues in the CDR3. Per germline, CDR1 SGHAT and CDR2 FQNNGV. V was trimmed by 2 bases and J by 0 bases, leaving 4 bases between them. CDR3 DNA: TGTGCCAGCAGCTTATCCATGAACACTGAAGCTTTCTTT. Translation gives CASSLSMNTEAFF.

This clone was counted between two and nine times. The CDR3 protein is CASSLRPTGYEKLFF. The CDR3 DNA reads as TGTGCCAGCAGCCTCAGGCCTACGGGGTATGAAAAACTGTTTTTT. This chain joins TRBV9 and TRBJ1-4; D gene uncertain. This CDR3 contains 15 residues. Germline CDR1 is SGDLS and CDR2 is YYNGEE. V lost 4 bases and J 6 bases, leaving 16 bases between the germline ends. Combining the CDR3 with reference TRBV9 and TRBJ1-4 gives the whole variable domain DSGVTQTPKHLITATGQRVTLRCSPRSGDLSVYWYQQSLDQGLQFLIQYYNGEERAKGNILERFSAQQFPDLHSELNLSSLELGDSALYFCASSLRPTGYEKLFFGSGTQLSVL.

CDR3 loop: CASTYRGAGQGGYTF. CDR3 nucleotides: TGTGCCAGCACCTATCGAGGGGCAGGGCAAGGTGGCTACACCTTC. The V and J genes are TRBV5-8 and TRBJ1-2, with a tentative D call TRBD1 (5 bases). The V gene lost 6 bases and the J gene lost 7 bases, with 22 bases spanning the gap. This CDR3 has 15 residues. The germline V gene encodes CDR1 SGHTS and CDR2 YDEGEE.

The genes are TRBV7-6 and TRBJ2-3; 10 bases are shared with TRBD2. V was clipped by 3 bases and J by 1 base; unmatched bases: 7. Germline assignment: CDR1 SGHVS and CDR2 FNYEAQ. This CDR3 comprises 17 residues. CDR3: CASSFTSGTSGTDTQYF. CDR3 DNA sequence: TGTGCCAGCAGCTTCACCTCCGGGACTAGCGGCACAGATACGCAGTATTTT. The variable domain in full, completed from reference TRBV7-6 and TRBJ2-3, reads GAGVSQSPRYKVTKRGQDVALRCDPISGHVSLYWYRQALGQGPEFLTYFNYEAQQDKSGLPNDRFSAERPEGSISTLTIQRTEQRDSAMYRCASSFTSGTSGTDTQYFGPGTRLTVL.

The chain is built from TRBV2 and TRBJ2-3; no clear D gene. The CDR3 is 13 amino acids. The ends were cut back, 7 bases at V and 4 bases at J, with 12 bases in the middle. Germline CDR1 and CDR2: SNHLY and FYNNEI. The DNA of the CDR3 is TGTGCCAGCACAAAGGGAATGGCAGATACGCAGTATTTT. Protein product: CASTKGMADTQYF. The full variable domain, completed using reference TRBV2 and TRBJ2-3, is EPEVTQTPSHQVTQMGQEVILRCVPISNHLYFYWYRQILGQKVEFLVSFYNNEISEKSEIFDDQFSVERPDGSNFTLKIRSTKLEDSAMYFCASTKGMADTQYFGPGTRLTVL.

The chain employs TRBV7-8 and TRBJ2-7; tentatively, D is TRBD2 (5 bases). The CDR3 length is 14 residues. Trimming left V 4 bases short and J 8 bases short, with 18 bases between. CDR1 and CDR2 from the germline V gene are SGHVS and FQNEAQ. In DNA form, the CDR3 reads TGTGCCAGCAGCTCCGTGGTGGGATTCGGGAAGCAGTACTTC. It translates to CASSSVVGFGKQYF.

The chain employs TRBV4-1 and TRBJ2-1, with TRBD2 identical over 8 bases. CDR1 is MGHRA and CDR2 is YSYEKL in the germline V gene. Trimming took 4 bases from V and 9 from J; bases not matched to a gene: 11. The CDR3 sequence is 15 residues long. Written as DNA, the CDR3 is TGCGCCAGCAGCCTGACTAGCGATCCTAGTATTGAGCAGTTCTTC. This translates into CASSLTSDPSIEQFF.

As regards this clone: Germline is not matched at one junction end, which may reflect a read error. CDR3 sequence (DNA): TGTGCCAGTAGTATCGGGGCCGGCGGGACAGGGGCCCCCCGGGACTTC. Translated: CASSIGAGGTGAPRDF. The V and J genes are TRBV19 and TRBJ2-5; 10 bases map to TRBD1. The germline gives CDR1 LNHDA, CDR2 SQIVND (reference sequence). The CDR3 runs 16 residues.

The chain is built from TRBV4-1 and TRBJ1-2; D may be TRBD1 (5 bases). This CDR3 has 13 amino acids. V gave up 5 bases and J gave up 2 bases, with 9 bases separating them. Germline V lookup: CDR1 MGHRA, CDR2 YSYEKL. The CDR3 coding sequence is TGCGCCAGCAGCGTCCGGGACAACTATGGCTACACCTTC. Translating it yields CASSVRDNYGYTF.

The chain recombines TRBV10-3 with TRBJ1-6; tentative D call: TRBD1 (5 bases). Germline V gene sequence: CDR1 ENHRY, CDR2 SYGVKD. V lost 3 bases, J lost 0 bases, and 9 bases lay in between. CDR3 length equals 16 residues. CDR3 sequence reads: CAISDRGPSYNSPLHF. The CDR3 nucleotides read TGTGCCATCAGTGATCGGGGCCCCTCCTATAATTCACCCCTCCACTTT.

The CDR3 DNA reads TGTGCCAGCCGGGTAGGGGGTACGGAGACCCAGTACTTC. It is translated as CASRVGGTETQYF. The chain employs TRBV2 and TRBJ2-5, with D tentatively TRBD1 (6 bases). Per the germline V gene, CDR1 is SNHLY and CDR2 is FYNNEI. The CDR3 runs to 13 residues. Trimming removed 8 bases from V and 5 bases from J, with 15 bases in between.

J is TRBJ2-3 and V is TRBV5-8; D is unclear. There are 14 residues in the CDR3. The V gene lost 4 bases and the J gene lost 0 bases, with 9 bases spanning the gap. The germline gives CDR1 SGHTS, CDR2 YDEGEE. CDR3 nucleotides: TGTGCCAGCAGCCCCCTCGTAAGCACAGATACGCAGTATTTT. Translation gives CASSPLVSTDTQYF.

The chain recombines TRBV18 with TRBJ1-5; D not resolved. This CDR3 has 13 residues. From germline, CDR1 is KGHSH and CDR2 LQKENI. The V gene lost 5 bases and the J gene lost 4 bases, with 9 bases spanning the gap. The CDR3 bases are TGTGCCAGCTCAGACCACAGAAATCAGCCCCAGCATTTT. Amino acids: CASSDHRNQPQHF.